This is a list of T cell receptor beta chains from one sample in a study of T cell responses to AZD1222 COVID-19 vaccine. Profiling relied on immunoSEQ multiplex PCR, and the TCRdb table lists in-frame clones only, not all of them. Here the sample spans about 180,000 clones, 88% being singletons. The material was peripheral blood, obtained 28 days after the second AZD1222 dose. These receptors all come from an adult who received the AZD1222 COVID-19 vaccine. Both conserved end residues are part of each CDR3. Fields, in order: CDR3 protein, CDR3 DNA, D gene, V gene, clone size, J gene. A D gene is named only where the DNA matches it firmly. A clone size is listed for some rows: how often the clone was seen (once, few, many), or a class if it is expanded.

CDR3: CASSAVNYEQYF; DNA: TGCGCCAGCAGTGCGGTTAACTACGAGCAGTACTTC; D: -; V: TRBV10-2; size: once; J: TRBJ2-7
CDR3: CASSPSEGQLNTGELFF; DNA: TGTGCCAGCAGTCCGAGTGAGGGTCAGTTGAACACCGGGGAGCTGTTTTTT; D: -; V: TRBV28; size: -; J: TRBJ2-2
CDR3: CASSNRAPSYGYTF; DNA: TGTGCCAGCAGCAACAGGGCCCCAAGCTATGGCTACACCTTC; D: -; V: TRBV7-2; size: -; J: TRBJ1-2
CDR3: CASSGGPYTGELFF; DNA: TGTGCCAGCAGTGGTGGCCCGTACACCGGGGAGCTGTTTTTT; D: -; V: TRBV9; size: -; J: TRBJ2-2
CDR3: CASSLERGGNEKLFF; DNA: TGCGCCAGCAGCTTGGAGCGGGGGGGTAATGAAAAACTGTTTTTT; D: -; V: TRBV5-1; size: -; J: TRBJ1-4
CDR3: CANGGVANTEAFF; DNA: TGTGCCAACGGGGGGGTGGCGAACACTGAAGCTTTCTTT; D: -; V: TRBV28; size: -; J: TRBJ1-1
CDR3: CASSIRDRGWYNEQFF; DNA: TGTGCCAGTAGTATCCGGGACAGGGGATGGTACAATGAGCAGTTCTTC; D: TRBD1; V: TRBV19; size: -; J: TRBJ2-1
CDR3: CASSLRETGELFF; DNA: TGTGCCAGCAGTTTACGGGAGACCGGGGAGCTGTTTTTT; D: -; V: TRBV12-3/TRBV12-4; size: -; J: TRBJ2-2
CDR3: CASSQDPGDAEAFF; DNA: TGCGCCAGCAGCCAAGATCCGGGGGACGCTGAAGCTTTCTTT; D: -; V: TRBV4-3; size: -; J: TRBJ1-1
CDR3: CASSLSSTDTQYF; DNA: TGTGCCAGCAGTTTGTCGTCGACAGATACGCAGTATTTT; D: -; V: TRBV12-3/TRBV12-4; size: -; J: TRBJ2-3
CDR3: CASSSPLAPSSYNEQFF; DNA: TGTGCCAGCAGTAGCCCTCTAGCGCCCAGCTCCTACAATGAGCAGTTCTTC; D: -; V: TRBV28; size: -; J: TRBJ2-1
CDR3: CASSLHGDYNSPLHF; DNA: TGCGCCAGCAGCTTGCACGGGGACTATAATTCACCCCTCCACTTT; D: -; V: TRBV5-1; size: -; J: TRBJ1-6